Included here is one TCR beta chain sequence, with context. The CDR3 has 14 residues. Trimming at V came to 3 bases and at J to 11 bases, leaving 14 bases not matched to a gene. The germline V gene has CDR1 SQVTM and CDR2 ANQGSEA. The source of the sample is a study of PD-1 and CTLA-4 blockade in melanoma. TCRdb's copy holds only in-frame clones and misses some; the assay was immunoSEQ multiplex PCR. The sample contains some 15,000 clones, under 85% of which appear only once. The sequencing here drew on CD8+ T cells from peripheral blood, taken before anti-PD-1 treatment. The receptor was isolated from a human donor with melanoma. The chain has TRBV29-1 and TRBJ1-2, with TRBD1 identical over 8 bases. CDR3 sequence reads: CSVDPPGTGQRYTF. The DNA of the CDR3 is TGCAGCGTTGATCCTCCCGGGACAGGCCAGCGGTACACCTTC. The full variable domain, its missing parts supplied by reference TRBV29-1 and TRBJ1-2, is SAVISQKPSRDICQRGTSLTIQCQVDSQVTMMFWYRQQPGQSLTLIATANQGSEATYESGFVIDKFPISRPNLTFSTLTVSNMSPEDSSIYLCSVDPPGTGQRYTFGSGTRLTVV.